A single TCR beta chain is shown here with its context. Sequencing used immunoSEQ multiplex PCR; TCRdb keeps in-frame clones, though not all of them. The top ten hold roughly 16% of the sample, which has 20,000 to 25,000 clones, about 86% seen once. This sample is drawn from a study of OX40 agonist ivuxolimab in advanced cancers. Across the whole study: The group had a mean age of roughly 56 years, ranged from 23 to 79, and was roughly 83% male.

The CDR3 consists of 15 residues. Germline loops: CDR1 MNHEY, CDR2 SVGAGI. V dropped 2 bases and J dropped 3; count of bases not matched to a gene: 3. This chain links TRBV6-5 with TRBJ1-4, with 7 bases matching TRBD1. The clonotype originates from an adult with an advanced solid tumor such as melanoma, head and neck, liver or kidney cancer. This material consisted of CD4+ or CD8+ T cells sorted from blood, taken in a trial of the OX40 agonist ivuxolimab. The CDR3 nucleotides read TGTGCCAGCAGTTACAGGGGGCAAGCTAATGAAAAACTGTTTTTT. Translation: CASSYRGQANEKLFF.